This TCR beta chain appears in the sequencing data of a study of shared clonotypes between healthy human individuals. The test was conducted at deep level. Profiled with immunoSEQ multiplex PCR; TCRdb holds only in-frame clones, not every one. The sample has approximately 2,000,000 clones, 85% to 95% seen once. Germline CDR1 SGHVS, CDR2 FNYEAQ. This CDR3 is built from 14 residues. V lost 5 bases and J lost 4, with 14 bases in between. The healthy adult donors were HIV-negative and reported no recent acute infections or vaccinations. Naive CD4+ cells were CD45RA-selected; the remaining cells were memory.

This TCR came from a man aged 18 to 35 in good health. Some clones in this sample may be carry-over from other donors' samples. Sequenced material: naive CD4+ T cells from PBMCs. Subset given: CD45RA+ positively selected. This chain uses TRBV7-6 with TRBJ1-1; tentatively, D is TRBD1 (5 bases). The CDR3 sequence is CASSQRTIRTEAFF. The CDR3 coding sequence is TGTGCCAGCAGCCAGCGGACAATCCGCACTGAAGCTTTCTTT.